These 25 T cell receptor beta chains were sequenced from one sample in a study of CD8 T cells in Susac syndrome (dated 2019 in TCRdb). Library preparation was by the immunoSEQ multiplex PCR assay. RNA was extracted using the RNeasy kit, and roughly 0.45 to 1 ug of the RNA was reverse transcribed with random hexamers. TCRdb reprocessing: public reads trimmed at Q25 with fastp, clones called with MiXCR, in-frame beta chains kept. One record per CDR3 amino acid sequence lists the most common genes and DNA. For this sample there are 100,000 to 150,000 distinct CDR3 sequences; 85% to 95% appear just once. The ten largest clonotypes hold approximately 0.29% of the sample. The source material was CD8+ T cells from PBMCs. These receptors were collected from a human donor with multiple sclerosis.

The genes are TRBV3-1 and TRBJ2-3, with D tentatively TRBD1 or TRBD2 (6 bases each). Per germline, CDR1 LGHDT and CDR2 YNNKEL (reference sequence). V lost 4 bases and J lost 6, with 17 bases in between. The CDR3 spans 15 residues. CDR3 sequence: CASSRRGDGGDTQYF. The CDR3 DNA sequence: TGTGCCAGCAGCCGAAGAGGGGACGGGGGCGATACGCAGTATTTT.

This clonotype was detected once. The chain combines TRBV2 with TRBJ2-1; D is unresolved. CDR1 and CDR2 from the germline V gene are SNHLY and FYNNEI. V was pared by 8 bases and J by 8 bases, with 16 bases between. This CDR3 has 13 residues. The CDR3 region has the DNA TGTGCCAGCGGCCACAGAGATGGATATGAGCAGTTCTTC. As protein: CASGHRDGYEQFF.

This rearrangement joins TRBV24-1 to TRBJ2-7; D is unresolved. Between the trimmed V and J ends, which lost 1 base and 3 bases, there was a span of 18 bases. CDR3 length equals 17 residues. In germline, CDR1 is KGHDR, CDR2 SFDVKD. In nucleotides, the CDR3 is TGTGCCACCAGTGATTTCTTTCAGGCTGAGAACTGCTACGAGCAGTACGTC. Its translation is CATSDFFQAENCYEQYV.

The chain employs TRBV7-9 and TRBJ2-5; D uncertain. Per germline, CDR1 SEHNR and CDR2 FQNEAQ (reference sequence). CDR3 size: 14 residues. Trimming cost V 4 bases and J 0 bases, with 9 bases left between them. The DNA of the CDR3 is TGTGCCAGCAGCTCAGACTTAGACCAAGAGACCCAGTACTTC. It yields the protein CASSSDLDQETQYF. Filled out from reference TRBV7-9 and TRBJ2-5, the complete variable domain reads DTGVSQNPRHKITKRGQNVTFRCDPISEHNRLYWYRQTLGQGPEFLTYFQNEAQLEKSRLLSDRFSAERPKGSFSTLEIQRTEQGDSAMYLCASSSDLDQETQYFGPGTRLLVL.

The chain joins TRBV19 to TRBJ1-1, with 7 bases fitting TRBD1. CDR1 and CDR2 (germline): LNHDA, SQIVND (reference sequence). CDR3 length equals 16 residues. The V gene end was trimmed by 6 bases and the J gene end by 5 bases; junction bases not matched to a gene: 15. CDR3 protein: CASRPALEGALTEAFF. In nucleotides, the CDR3 is TGTGCCAGTAGGCCCGCCCTGGAGGGGGCGCTTACTGAAGCTTTCTTT.

V gene TRBV7-8 combines with J gene TRBJ2-7; no firm D call. CDR3 length: 12 amino acids. Germline V gene lookup returns CDR1 SGHVS and CDR2 FQNEAQ. V lost 7 bases, J lost 6 bases, and 13 bases lay in between. CDR3 sequence: CASTYLRGEQYF. In DNA, the CDR3 is TGTGCCAGCACCTACCTCCGAGGCGAGCAGTACTTC.

The chain links TRBV5-4 to TRBJ2-5, with 11 nucleotides matching TRBD2. The CDR3 covers 16 residues. V lost 4 bases to trimming and J lost 2 bases; unmatched junction nucleotides: 7. CDR1 is SGHNT and CDR2 is YYREEE in the germline V gene (reference sequence). The CDR3 sequence is CASSHSLAGGQETQYF. The DNA of the CDR3 is TGTGCCAGCAGCCATTCTCTAGCGGGGGGACAAGAGACCCAGTACTTC.

The V call is TRBV11-1, the J call TRBJ1-2, with unresolved D. Germline V gene sequence: CDR1 SGHAT, CDR2 FQDESV (reference sequence). The germline V and J ends were trimmed by 0 bases and 2 bases, with 7 bases remaining between them. CDR3 length: 14 residues. CDR3 sequence: CASSLATPNYGYTF. The CDR3 bases are TGTGCCAGCAGCTTAGCGACACCCAACTATGGCTACACCTTC.

V usage is TRBV9 and J usage is TRBJ1-4; D not resolved. V lost 3 bases and J lost 0, with 9 bases in between. This CDR3 region has 15 residues. CDR1 is SGDLS, CDR2 YYNGEE, per germline. CDR3 nucleotides: TGTGCCAGCAGCGCTGAAGAAGCAACTAATGAAAAACTGTTTTTT. It translates to CASSAEEATNEKLFF. Using reference TRBV9 and TRBJ1-4 for the parts outside the CDR3, the full variable domain is DSGVTQTPKHLITATGQRVTLRCSPRSGDLSVYWYQQSLDQGLQFLIQYYNGEERAKGNILERFSAQQFPDLHSELNLSSLELGDSALYFCASSAEEATNEKLFFGSGTQLSVL.

The chain uses TRBV7-2 and TRBJ2-3, with TRBD2 identical over 10 bases. CDR3 length: 17 amino acids. V lost 2 bases, J lost 4 bases, and 9 bases stayed unmatched. Germline V gene lookup returns CDR1 SGHTA and CDR2 FQGNSA. This chain's CDR3 is CASSLRAGGGVADTQYF. The CDR3 DNA sequence: TGTGCCAGCAGCTTACGAGCGGGAGGGGGAGTCGCAGATACGCAGTATTTT.

This clonotype is a singleton in its sample. The chain links TRBV12-3 or TRBV12-4 to TRBJ1-4; D might be TRBD1 (6 bases). The CDR3 loop spans 13 amino acids. V was clipped by 6 bases and J by 13 bases, with 18 bases between them. The CDR3 reads CASSYTHRERLFF. The CDR3 bases are TGTGCCAGCAGCTACACCCACAGGGAACGACTGTTTTTT.

The chain recombines TRBV27 with TRBJ1-5, with 9 bases fitting TRBD1. With 2 bases clipped from V and 5 bases from J, the junction kept 4 bases outside the gene matches. The CDR3 covers 15 residues. Germline lookup yields CDR1 MNHEY and CDR2 SMNVEV (reference sequence). This CDR3 reads CASSLMGQGDQPQHF. CDR3 sequence (DNA): TGTGCCAGCAGTTTAATGGGACAGGGTGATCAGCCCCAGCATTTT.

V usage is TRBV12-3 or TRBV12-4 and J usage is TRBJ2-5, with 10 bases fitting TRBD2. The V gene end was trimmed by 4 bases and the J gene end by 2 bases; junction bases not matched to a gene: 19. This CDR3 is built from 20 residues. The CDR3 DNA follows: TGTGCCAGCAGTTCCGTCATGGGGCTAGCGGGAGTTCGATGGCAAGAGACCCAGTACTTC. Its translation: CASSSVMGLAGVRWQETQYF.

V usage is TRBV10-3 and J usage is TRBJ2-5; 9 nucleotides align to TRBD2. CDR3 size: 14 residues. V trimming: 4 bases; J trimming: 5 bases; junction bases outside the gene matches: 5. Germline V lookup: CDR1 ENHRY, CDR2 SYGVKD. The CDR3 region has the DNA TGTGCCATCAGTGGCGGGACTAGCACGGAGACCCAGTACTTC. Protein: CAISGGTSTETQYF.

The chain employs TRBV27 and TRBJ1-1; no reliable D call. CDR1 and CDR2 (germline): MNHEY, SMNVEV (reference sequence). The V and J ends lost 3 bases and 0 bases respectively, with 11 bases between them. CDR3 length: 15 residues. The CDR3 protein is CASSLPPTMNTEAFF. The CDR3 nucleotides read TGTGCCAGCAGTTTGCCCCCCACGATGAACACTGAAGCTTTCTTT.

V and J are TRBV7-9 and TRBJ1-3, with D maybe TRBD1 (6 bases). Trimming left V 8 bases short and J 0 bases short, with 17 bases between. Germline loops: CDR1 SEHNR, CDR2 FQNEAQ (reference sequence). CDR3 size: 16 residues. CDR3 sequence (DNA): TGTGCCAGCGGATCTGGGGGCGCTGGCTCTGGAAACACCATATATTTT. This translates into CASGSGGAGSGNTIYF.

The rearrangement joins TRBV9 to TRBJ2-1; 8 nucleotides match TRBD2. Per the germline V gene, CDR1 is SGDLS and CDR2 is YYNGEE. V was pared by 5 bases and J by 5 bases, with 9 bases of the junction left unmatched. This CDR3 has 15 residues. The CDR3 bases are TGTGCCAGCAGTGGTACGGGGGGGCAACACAATGAGCAGTTCTTC. The encoded protein is CASSGTGGQHNEQFF.

V usage is TRBV3-1 and J usage is TRBJ1-2; D may be TRBD1 (6 bases). This CDR3 is 14 amino acids long. Germline V lookup: CDR1 LGHDT, CDR2 YNNKEL (reference sequence). Trimming left V 1 base short and J 8 bases short, with 14 bases between. The CDR3 coding sequence is TGTGCCAGCAGCCAAGCCAGGGGAAATATCGGCTACACCTTC. It encodes CASSQARGNIGYTF.

The genes are TRBV24-1 and TRBJ2-3; 9 bases are shared with TRBD1. The CDR3 is 17 residues long. The ends lost 1 base at V and 2 bases at J; junction bases unmatched: 6. Germline V gene lookup returns CDR1 KGHDR and CDR2 SFDVKD. DNA of the CDR3: TGTGCCACCAGTGATTTAACCGGGACAGGGTACACAGATACGCAGTATTTT. This sequence encodes CATSDLTGTGYTDTQYF.

The rearrangement uses TRBV4-1 and TRBJ1-3; D is perhaps TRBD1 (5 bases). Trimming stripped 4 bases from V and 3 bases from J, with 10 bases between. This CDR3 spans 14 amino acids. Germline loops: CDR1 MGHRA, CDR2 YSYEKL. CDR3: CASSLGEYGNTIYF. Here the CDR3 DNA reads TGCGCCAGCAGCCTAGGGGAATATGGAAACACCATATATTTT.

This chain joins TRBV6-6 and TRBJ2-1; TRBD2 might be the D (6 bases). CDR1 is MNHNY, CDR2 SVGAGI, per germline (reference sequence). The CDR3 consists of 14 residues. The germline V and J ends were trimmed by 3 bases and 12 bases, with 18 bases remaining between them. The chain's CDR3 is CASSYGPGDRGQFF. Written as DNA, the CDR3 is TGTGCCAGCAGTTATGGGCCGGGAGATAGGGGGCAGTTCTTC.

The chain uses TRBV19 and TRBJ2-1; unclear D gene. The V end lost 5 bases, the J end lost 7 bases, and 15 bases lay between the germline ends. Germline V gene sequence: CDR1 LNHDA, CDR2 SQIVND (reference sequence). The CDR3 spans 14 residues. The DNA of the CDR3 is TGTGCCAGTAGTCTCGCTAGGGCCGCAAATGAGCAGTTCTTC. This codes for CASSLARAANEQFF.

This rearrangement joins TRBV5-4 to TRBJ2-7, with D perhaps TRBD1 (7 bases). This CDR3 contains 15 residues. The germline gives CDR1 SGHNT, CDR2 YYREEE (reference sequence). The ends were cut back, 0 bases at V and 2 bases at J, with 12 bases in the middle. Written as DNA, the CDR3 is TGTGCCAGCAGCTTGGGCCAGGGGGAGGCCTACGAGCAGTACTTC. Encoded protein: CASSLGQGEAYEQYF. Based on the CDR3 plus reference TRBV5-4 and TRBJ2-7, the full variable domain is ETGVTQSPTHLIKTRGQQVTLRCSSQSGHNTVSWYQQALGQGPQFIFQYYREEENGRGNFPPRFSGLQFPNYSSELNVNALELDDSALYLCASSLGQGEAYEQYFGPGTRLTVT.

This chain uses TRBV25-1 with TRBJ2-1; TRBD1 is a possible D gene (5 bases). V lost 4 bases, J lost 9 bases, and 16 bases lay in between. Germline assignment: CDR1 MGHDK and CDR2 SYGVNS. The CDR3 covers 14 residues. CDR3 sequence: CASSGSGSISEQFF. The CDR3 DNA sequence: TGTGCCAGCAGTGGATCAGGGTCCATCAGTGAGCAGTTCTTC.

This chain connects TRBV4-1 to TRBJ2-3, with 11 positions matching TRBD1. The germline gives CDR1 MGHRA, CDR2 YSYEKL. The CDR3 has 17 residues. After removal of 4 bases from V and 2 bases from J, the junction contained 8 bases not matched to a gene. The CDR3 bases are TGCGCCAGCAGCCCCGAGGGACAGGGGGAGGACACAGATACGCAGTATTTT. Protein product: CASSPEGQGEDTDTQYF.